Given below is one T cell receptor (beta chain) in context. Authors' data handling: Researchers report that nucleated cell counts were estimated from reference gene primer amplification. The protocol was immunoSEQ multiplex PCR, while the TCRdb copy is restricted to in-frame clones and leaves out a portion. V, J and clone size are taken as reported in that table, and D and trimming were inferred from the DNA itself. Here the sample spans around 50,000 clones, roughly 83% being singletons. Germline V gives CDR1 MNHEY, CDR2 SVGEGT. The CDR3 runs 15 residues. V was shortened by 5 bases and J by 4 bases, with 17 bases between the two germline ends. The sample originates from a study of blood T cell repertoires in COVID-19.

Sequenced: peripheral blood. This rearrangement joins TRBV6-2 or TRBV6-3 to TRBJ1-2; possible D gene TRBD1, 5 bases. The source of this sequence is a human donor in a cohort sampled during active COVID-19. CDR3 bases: TGTGCCAGCAGTCCGTCCCGACAGCGAGTCTATGGCTACACCTTC. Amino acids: CASSPSRQRVYGYTF.